Listed here are 16 T cell receptor beta chains from one sample, sequenced in a study of OX40 agonist ivuxolimab in advanced cancers. TCRdb's table, derived via immunoSEQ multiplex PCR, lists solely in-frame clones and lacks some. The sample has tens of thousands of clones; about 88% are singletons. Sample: CD4+ or CD8+ T cells sorted from blood, taken in a trial of the OX40 agonist ivuxolimab. The origin of the receptors is an adult with an advanced solid tumor such as melanoma, head and neck, liver or kidney cancer.

Note on this clone: Additional DNA sequences in this sample encode the identical CDR3. The gene calls are TRBV20-1 and TRBJ2-5; no clear D gene. With 6 bases removed from V and 3 bases from J, the gap between germline ends came to 5 bases. Germline assignment: CDR1 DFQATT and CDR2 SNEGSKA (reference sequence). CDR3 length: 10 residues. The CDR3 nucleotides are TGCAGTGCCCGAGAAGAGACCCAGTACTTC. It translates to CSAREETQYF.

V is TRBV5-5 and J is TRBJ2-1; 8 nucleotides align to TRBD2. The CDR3 is 14 residues long. CDR1 SGHKS and CDR2 YYEKEE come from the germline V gene (reference sequence). J was trimmed by 10 bases and V by 0 bases; bases with no gene match: 6. CDR3 sequence reads: CASSLGGRPPEQFF. In DNA form, the CDR3 reads TGTGCCAGCAGCTTGGGCGGGAGGCCCCCGGAGCAGTTCTTC.

The chain links TRBV15 to TRBJ2-2; D is ambiguous. CDR3 size: 14 residues. The V end lost 5 bases, the J end lost 7 bases, and 14 bases lay between the germline ends. Germline loops: CDR1 LNHNV, CDR2 YYDKDF (reference sequence). In DNA, the CDR3 is TGTGCCACCAGCGCTTCCCGACGGTACGGGGAGCTGTTTTTT. This encodes CATSASRRYGELFF.

The genes are TRBV19 and TRBJ2-1; possibly TRBD1 for D (5 bases). Per the germline V gene, CDR1 is LNHDA and CDR2 is SQIVND (reference sequence). Trimming stripped 5 bases from V and 8 bases from J, with 19 bases between. The CDR3 is made up of 15 amino acids. Here the CDR3 reads CASSRGADGPDEQFF. In DNA form, the CDR3 reads TGTGCCAGTAGTCGTGGGGCCGACGGGCCCGATGAGCAGTTCTTC.

The chain uses TRBV5-1 and TRBJ2-5; 7 bases agree with TRBD1. V lost 4 bases, J lost 7 bases, and 10 bases stayed unmatched. CDR1 and CDR2 from the germline V gene are SGHRS and YFSETQ. The CDR3 covers 14 residues. In nucleotides, the CDR3 is TGCGCCAGCAGCCCCGAGACAGGGATGGGGACCCAGTACTTC. It is translated as CASSPETGMGTQYF.

V gene TRBV7-2 combines with J gene TRBJ2-1, with 8 bases identical to TRBD1. The germline CDR1 and CDR2 sequences are SGHTA and FQGNSA. V lost 5 bases to trimming and J lost 7 bases; unmatched junction nucleotides: 4. The CDR3 consists of 13 residues. CDR3: CASSQRQGNEQFF. The CDR3 DNA reads as TGTGCCAGCAGCCAGAGACAGGGGAATGAGCAGTTCTTC. Full variable domain (rest looked up from reference TRBV7-2 and TRBJ2-1): GAGVSQSPSNKVTEKGKDVELRCDPISGHTALYWYRQSLGQGLEFLIYFQGNSAPDKSGLPSDRFSAERTGGSVSTLTIQRTQQEDSAVYLCASSQRQGNEQFFGPGTRLTVL.

The chain carries TRBV2 and TRBJ2-2, with TRBD1 matching 10 bases. The germline V gene has CDR1 SNHLY and CDR2 FYNNEI. V shed 6 bases and J 2 bases; nucleotides not matched to a gene: 3. The CDR3 covers 15 residues. The CDR3 nucleotides read TGTGCCAGCAGCCGGGACAGGGGAAACACCGGGGAGCTGTTTTTT. Amino acid sequence: CASSRDRGNTGELFF.

The chain carries TRBV28 and TRBJ1-1; D is unclear. V lost 2 bases to trimming and J lost 1 base, with 8 bases between them. Germline CDR1 reads MDHEN; CDR2 reads SYDVKM. CDR3 length: 14 residues. CDR3 DNA sequence: TGTGCCAGCAGTTTAGTCCCCAGGAACACTGAAGCTTTCTTT. Its translation is CASSLVPRNTEAFF.

This clone was picked up one time. The chain uses TRBV14 and TRBJ2-3, with 8 bases identical to TRBD2. The CDR3 has 14 residues. After removal of 4 bases from V and 5 bases from J, the junction contained 5 bases not matched to a gene. In germline, CDR1 is SGHDN, CDR2 FVKESK. The DNA of the CDR3 is TGTGCCAGCAGCCTAAGGCGGGAGGTAGATACGCAGTATTTT. This sequence encodes CASSLRREVDTQYF.

The chain combines TRBV11-3 with TRBJ2-3; perhaps TRBD1 as D (6 bases). Germline CDR1 SGHNT, CDR2 YENEEA. The CDR3 totals 15 residues. V lost 5 bases to trimming and J lost 1 base, with 13 bases between them. The CDR3 DNA reads as TGTGCCAGCAGCCAGGGGATCCGGGGCACAGATACGCAGTATTTT. Its translation is CASSQGIRGTDTQYF. The full variable domain, rest sourced from reference TRBV11-3 and TRBJ2-3, is EAGVVQSPRYKIIEKKQPVAFWCNPISGHNTLYWYLQNLGQGPELLIRYENEEAVDDSQLPKDRFSAERLKGVDSTLKIQPAELGDSAVYLCASSQGIRGTDTQYFGPGTRLTVL.

The V gene is TRBV19, the J gene TRBJ2-4, with 15 bases that match TRBD2. The CDR3 length is 17 residues. After removal of 6 bases from V and 3 bases from J, the junction contained 6 bases not matched to a gene. Germline loops: CDR1 LNHDA, CDR2 SQIVND (reference sequence). This chain's CDR3 is CASRNLGLAGGKNIQYF. DNA for the CDR3: TGTGCCAGTAGGAACCTGGGACTAGCGGGGGGCAAAAACATTCAGTACTTC.

The rearrangement joins TRBV5-1 to TRBJ2-5; 8 bases agree with TRBD2. Germline-derived CDR1 and CDR2 are SGHRS and YFSETQ. This CDR3 region has 15 residues. Unmatched junction bases numbered 13, after V lost 8 bases and J lost 4 bases. This chain's CDR3 is CASTRTGGKGETQYF. In nucleotides, the CDR3 is TGCGCCAGTACACGGACGGGGGGGAAGGGAGAGACCCAGTACTTC.

The chain uses TRBV9 and TRBJ1-2, with D maybe TRBD1 (5 bases). The CDR3 runs to 15 residues. Trimming left V 0 bases short and J 3 bases short, with 12 bases between. Germline CDR1 SGDLS, CDR2 YYNGEE. CDR3 protein: CASSVDDGAHYGYTF. DNA for the CDR3: TGTGCCAGCAGCGTAGATGACGGGGCTCACTATGGCTACACCTTC.

This rearrangement joins TRBV2 to TRBJ2-2; 8 bases map to TRBD2. V lost 6 bases to trimming and J lost 0 bases; unmatched junction nucleotides: 3. Germline assignment: CDR1 SNHLY and CDR2 FYNNEI. CDR3 length equals 15 residues. The CDR3 reads CASSRLATNTGELFF. CDR3 sequence (DNA): TGTGCCAGCAGCAGACTAGCGACGAACACCGGGGAGCTGTTTTTT. Full variable domain (rest looked up from reference TRBV2 and TRBJ2-2): EPEVTQTPSHQVTQMGQEVILRCVPISNHLYFYWYRQILGQKVEFLVSFYNNEISEKSEIFDDQFSVERPDGSNFTLKIRSTKLEDSAMYFCASSRLATNTGELFFGEGSRLTVL.

The chain joins TRBV6-6 to TRBJ1-1; no clear D gene. CDR3 length: 14 residues. V lost 0 bases and J 11 bases, leaving 16 bases between the germline ends. Per the germline V gene, CDR1 is MNHNY and CDR2 is SVGAGI (reference sequence). In DNA form, the CDR3 reads TGTGCCAGCAGTTACTCAACAGCCTCCTTGAGGGCTTTCTTT. Its protein product is CASSYSTASLRAFF.

Details on this clone: The sample carries other DNA sequences with the same CDR3. J is TRBJ2-3 and V is TRBV9; no clear D gene. The CDR3 is 13 amino acids. Trimming took 0 bases from V and 2 from J, leaving 4 bases between them. CDR1 is SGDLS, CDR2 YYNGEE, per germline. The CDR3 DNA sequence: TGTGCCAGCAGCGTAGATCCCACAGATACGCAGTATTTT. This sequence encodes CASSVDPTDTQYF. The whole variable domain, remainder taken from reference TRBV9 and TRBJ2-3, is DSGVTQTPKHLITATGQRVTLRCSPRSGDLSVYWYQQSLDQGLQFLIQYYNGEERAKGNILERFSAQQFPDLHSELNLSSLELGDSALYFCASSVDPTDTQYFGPGTRLTVL.